Within the sample, the clone carrying this T cell receptor (beta chain) is large. What it binds is unknown. From live CD3+CD8+TCRalphabeta+ cells, four PD-1 and/or TIGIT subsets were sorted. Germline loops: CDR1 SGHTA, CDR2 FQGNSA. The CDR3 loop spans 14 amino acids. Trimming removed 5 bases at V and 6 bases at J, with 14 bases between. The data derive from a study of circulating CD8 cells and anti-PD-1 response in melanoma. Overall study context: Treatment was intravenous nivolumab at 3 mg/kg every 2 weeks. Study outcomes and limitations: Replicates were generally not done for experiments. Some patients were treatment-naive; others were previously treated.

Each library started from around 15 ng of total RNA using the QIAseq Immune Repertoire TCR panel. TCRdb redid the calling of the reads with MiXCR, one entry per CDR3 protein. The table shows 500 to 800 distinct CDR3 sequences, with around 8% occurring only once. The sequencing here drew on CD8+ T cells from PBMCs, taken at baseline or after one month of anti-PD-1 therapy (not recorded which). This chain joins TRBV7-2 and TRBJ2-1; a weak D match, TRBD2 (6 bases). The receptor was isolated from a human donor with melanoma. This chain's CDR3 is CASSQPGLPNEQFF. For the CDR3, the DNA is TGTGCCAGCAGCCAACCGGGACTTCCCAATGAGCAGTTCTTC.